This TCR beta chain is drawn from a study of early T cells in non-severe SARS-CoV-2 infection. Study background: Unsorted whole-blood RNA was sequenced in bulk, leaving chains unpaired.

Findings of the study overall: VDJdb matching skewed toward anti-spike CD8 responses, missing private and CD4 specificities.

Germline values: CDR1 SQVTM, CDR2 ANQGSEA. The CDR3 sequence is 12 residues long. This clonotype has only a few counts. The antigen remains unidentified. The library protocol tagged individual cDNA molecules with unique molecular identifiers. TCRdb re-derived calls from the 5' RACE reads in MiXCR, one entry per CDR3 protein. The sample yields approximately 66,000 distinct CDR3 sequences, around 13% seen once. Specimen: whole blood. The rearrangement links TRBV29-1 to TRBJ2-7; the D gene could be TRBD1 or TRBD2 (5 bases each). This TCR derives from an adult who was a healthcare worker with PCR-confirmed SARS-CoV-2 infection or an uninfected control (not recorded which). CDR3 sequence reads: CRGRVQSYEQYF. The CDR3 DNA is TGCAGGGGGCGGGTCCAATCCTACGAGCAGTACTTC.